Listed here are 3 T cell receptor beta chains from one sample, sequenced in a study of blood T cells in healthy people across ages. Then a second PCR, running about 7 to 11 cycles, was carried out with a sample-barcoded 5' primer and a J-beta primer mix. One entry per CDR3 protein results from TCRdb running MiXCR on the 5' RACE reads. The profile shows more than 900,000 distinct CDR3 sequences, roughly 24% of them singletons. This same sample was also part of a study on T cells of mothers and their children.

The sequenced material came from blood. The receptors derive from a girl aged 2 to 10 in good health.

A few counts support this clonotype. The rearrangement uses TRBV19 and TRBJ1-5; D gene unclear. Looked up from germline, CDR1 is LNHDA and CDR2 is SQIVND (reference sequence). Trimming cost V 1 base and J 4 bases, with 8 bases left between them. The CDR3 spans 14 residues. The CDR3 sequence is CASSIVWLNQPQHF. The CDR3 region has the DNA TGTGCCAGTAGTATAGTGTGGCTTAATCAGCCCCAGCATTTT.

The chain has TRBV12-3 or TRBV12-4 and TRBJ2-7, with 11 bases identical to TRBD1. Trimming at V came to 7 bases and at J to 7 bases, leaving 9 bases not matched to a gene. The CDR3 runs 14 residues. The CDR3 protein is CASTQGQGEREQYF. The CDR3, as DNA: TGTGCCAGCACCCAGGGACAGGGGGAGAGGGAGCAGTACTTC.

This clonotype has just a few counts. The rearrangement links TRBV20-1 to TRBJ2-6; 9 bases line up with TRBD2. The germline V gene encodes CDR1 DFQATT and CDR2 SNEGSKA (reference sequence). Losses at the gene ends were 0 bases for V and 0 bases for J; bases not matched to a gene: 6. CDR3 length equals 18 residues. The CDR3 spells CSARDVLAGLSGANVLTF. The CDR3 DNA reads as TGCAGTGCTAGAGATGTGCTAGCGGGGCTCTCTGGGGCCAACGTCCTGACTTTC.